This T cell receptor beta chain was documented in a study of graft-versus-host responses after intestinal transplantation. General study points: GvH clones appeared in recipient marrow, some first in ileum or blood.

Points on this clone: Antigen specificity is unknown.

Sequenced by immunoSEQ multiplex PCR; TCRdb stores in-frame clones only, minus some. The repertoire consists of more than 70,000 clones, with roughly 80% occurring once and the leading ten covering around 0.8%. Trimming left V 8 bases short and J 4 bases short, with 9 bases between. The germline V gene has CDR1 KGHSH and CDR2 LQKENI. This CDR3 has 13 residues. Sequenced material: unstimulated CD4+ T cells sorted from spleen or lymph node cells, taken before intestinal transplant. The V gene is TRBV18, the J gene TRBJ1-6; D might be TRBD1 (5 bases). This TCR derives from a human donor who received an intestinal transplant. In DNA form, the CDR3 reads TGTGCCAGCGGAGCAGGGTATAATTCACCCCTCCACTTT. It encodes CASGAGYNSPLHF. The full variable domain, rest sourced from reference TRBV18 and TRBJ1-6, is NAGVMQNPRHLVRRRGQEARLRCSPMKGHSHVYWYRQLPEEGLKFMVYLQKENIIDESGMPKERFSAEFPKEGPSILRIQQVVRGDSAAYFCASGAGYNSPLHFGNGTRLTVT.